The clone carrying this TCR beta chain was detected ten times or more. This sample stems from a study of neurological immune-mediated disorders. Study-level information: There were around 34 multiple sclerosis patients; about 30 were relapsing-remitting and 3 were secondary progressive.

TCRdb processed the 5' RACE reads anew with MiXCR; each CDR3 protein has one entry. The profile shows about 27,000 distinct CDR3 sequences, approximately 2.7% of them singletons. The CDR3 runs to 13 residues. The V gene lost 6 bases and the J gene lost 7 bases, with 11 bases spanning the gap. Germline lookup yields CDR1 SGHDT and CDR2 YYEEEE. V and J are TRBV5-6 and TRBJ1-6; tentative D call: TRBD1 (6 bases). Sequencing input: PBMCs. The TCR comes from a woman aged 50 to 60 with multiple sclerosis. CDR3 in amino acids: CASTGQWNSPLHF. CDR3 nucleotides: TGTGCCAGCACCGGACAGTGGAATTCACCCCTCCACTTT.